What follows are 20 T cell receptor beta chains derived from one specimen sequenced in a study of neurological immune-mediated disorders. TCRdb reprocessed the 5' RACE reads with MiXCR, giving one entry per CDR3 protein. The sample contains about 74,000 distinct CDR3 sequences, around 5% of which appear only once. The sequenced material came from PBMCs. The receptors shown here come from a man younger than 35 with multiple sclerosis.

The sample holds many counts of this clonotype. The chain is built from TRBV6-2 or TRBV6-3 and TRBJ1-5; D is possibly TRBD1 (6 bases). CDR1 is MNHEY, CDR2 SVGEGT, per germline. This CDR3 comprises 17 residues. Trimming cost V 5 bases and J 6 bases, with 23 bases left between them. CDR3 coding DNA: TGTGCCAGCAGTGGGCGGGACACCCCGACGGTTGGTCAGCCCCAGCATTTT. Protein: CASSGRDTPTVGQPQHF.

This clonotype was recorded many times. The chain recombines TRBV20-1 with TRBJ2-1; no reliable D call. Looked up from germline, CDR1 is DFQATT and CDR2 is SNEGSKA (reference sequence). The ends were cut back, 4 bases at V and 6 bases at J, with 7 bases in the middle. The CDR3 length is 11 residues. The CDR3 spells CSATLGNEQFF. CDR3 DNA: TGCAGTGCTACCCTAGGCAATGAGCAGTTCTTC.

This clonotype was seen many times. The chain employs TRBV7-2 and TRBJ1-5; D possibly corresponds to TRBD1 (6 bases). Looked up from germline, CDR1 is SGHTA and CDR2 is FQGNSA. The CDR3 spans 14 residues. Between the trimmed V and J ends, which lost 4 bases and 2 bases, there was a span of 9 bases. The CDR3 DNA follows: TGTGCCAGCAGCTCGGACAGCCGCAATCAGCCCCAGCATTTT. It codes for CASSSDSRNQPQHF. Full variable domain (missing parts from reference TRBV7-2 and TRBJ1-5): GAGVSQSPSNKVTEKGKDVELRCDPISGHTALYWYRQSLGQGLEFLIYFQGNSAPDKSGLPSDRFSAERTGGSVSTLTIQRTQQEDSAVYLCASSSDSRNQPQHFGDGTRLSIL.

This clonotype was detected only a few times. Sequence at one end of the junction differs from germline and may be a read error. The genes are TRBV12-3 or TRBV12-4 and TRBJ1-5; possibly TRBD1 for D (5 bases). This CDR3 has 14 residues. DNA for the CDR3: TGTGCCAGCAGTTTAGCAGGGGAAAATCAGCCCCAGAATTTT. Residues: CASSLAGENQPQNF.

This clonotype showed up many times. V is TRBV28 and J is TRBJ2-1, with 8 positions matching TRBD2. The germline V gene encodes CDR1 MDHEN and CDR2 SYDVKM. This CDR3 contains 15 residues. Trimming removed 6 bases from V and 1 base from J; junction bases left unmatched: 5. The CDR3 sequence: CASSPLADSYNEQFF. DNA for the CDR3: TGTGCCAGCAGCCCACTAGCGGATTCCTACAATGAGCAGTTCTTC. Supplemented by reference TRBV28 and TRBJ2-1, the full variable domain reads DVKVTQSSRYLVKRTGEKVFLECVQDMDHENMFWYRQDPGLGLRLIYFSYDVKMKEKGDIPEGYSVSREKKERFSLILESASTNQTSMYLCASSPLADSYNEQFFGPGTRLTVL.

Many counts were recorded for this clonotype. The chain joins TRBV7-9 to TRBJ1-2; D ambiguous. The CDR3 length is 12 residues. V was pared by 2 bases and J by 5 bases, with 6 bases between. The germline V gene encodes CDR1 SEHNR and CDR2 FQNEAQ (reference sequence). CDR3 protein: CASSLYPYGYTF. CDR3 nucleotide sequence: TGTGCCAGCAGCTTATACCCGTATGGCTACACCTTC.

In this sample, this clonotype turned up a few times. The chain carries TRBV11-1 and TRBJ2-2; D gene unclear. Per the germline V gene, CDR1 is SGHAT and CDR2 is FQDESV (reference sequence). There are 14 residues in the CDR3. V was pared by 2 bases and J by 0 bases, with 4 bases between. CDR3 region: CASSLRANTGELFF. The CDR3 DNA is TGTGCCAGCAGCTTACGAGCGAACACCGGGGAGCTGTTTTTT.

Worth noting for this clonotype: A read error is possible here, since a much larger clone lies one base away. The chain links TRBV20-1 to TRBJ1-2, with a tentative D call TRBD1 (5 bases). The ends were cut back, 4 bases at V and 0 bases at J, with 15 bases in the middle. CDR1 is DFQATT and CDR2 is SNEGSKA in the germline V gene (reference sequence). This CDR3 has 15 amino acids. The CDR3 bases are TGCAGTGCTACGTTGCGGGACCAATCTAACTATGGCTACACCTTC. Translated, it gives CSATLRDQSNYGYTF.

The chain links TRBV5-5 to TRBJ2-3, with 10 bases lining up with TRBD2. V shed 7 bases, J shed 4 bases, and the junction held 15 bases outside the gene matches. Germline CDR1 and CDR2: SGHKS and YYEKEE (reference sequence). CDR3 length: 17 residues. CDR3 region: CASLTGSGGDFADTQYF. The CDR3 DNA reads as TGTGCCAGCCTGACAGGGAGCGGGGGGGATTTCGCAGATACGCAGTATTTT.

This clonotype was seen at least ten times. The chain is built from TRBV9 and TRBJ2-3, with 9 bases fitting TRBD2. V gave up 7 bases and J gave up 6 bases; unmatched junction bases: 9. This CDR3 region has 14 residues. Germline CDR1 and CDR2: SGDLS and YYNGEE. CDR3 nucleotide sequence: TGTGCCAGCTGCCCAGGACTAGCGTCTGATACGCAGTATTTT. It specifies CASCPGLASDTQYF.

The sample holds a few counts of this clonotype. The chain is built from TRBV5-1 and TRBJ2-2; 8 bases are shared with TRBD2. V gave up 5 bases and J gave up 4 bases; unmatched junction bases: 13. CDR1 and CDR2 from the germline V gene are SGHRS and YFSETQ. The length of the CDR3 is 17 residues. The CDR3 is CASSISPAGVGTGELFF. In nucleotides, the CDR3 is TGCGCCAGCAGTATAAGTCCAGCGGGGGTTGGCACCGGGGAGCTGTTTTTT.

This clonotype has at least ten counts. The chain is built from TRBV29-1 and TRBJ2-7; 12 nucleotides line up with TRBD2. Per the germline V gene, CDR1 is SQVTM and CDR2 is ANQGSEA. The junction had 14 bases not matched to a gene; V was cut back by 8 bases and J by 9 bases. CDR3 size: 14 residues. Here the CDR3 reads CSILQLAGGPVQYF. CDR3 bases: TGCAGCATCCTACAGCTAGCGGGAGGGCCGGTGCAGTACTTC.

Many counts were recorded for this clonotype. The chain recombines TRBV3-1 with TRBJ1-5, with D maybe TRBD1 (5 bases). With 2 bases removed from V and 6 bases from J, the gap between germline ends came to 8 bases. CDR3 size: 13 residues. The germline V gene has CDR1 LGHDT and CDR2 YNNKEL (reference sequence). CDR3 in amino acids: CASSQFGAQPQHF. The CDR3 DNA sequence: TGTGCCAGCAGCCAATTTGGGGCTCAGCCCCAGCATTTT. Combining the CDR3 with reference TRBV3-1 and TRBJ1-5 gives the whole variable domain DTAVSQTPKYLVTQMGNDKSIKCEQNLGHDTMYWYKQDSKKFLKIMFSYNNKELIINETVPNRFSPKSPDKAHLNLHINSLELGDSAVYFCASSQFGAQPQHFGDGTRLSIL.

Ten or more counts support this clonotype. This sequence joins TRBV20-1 and TRBJ2-7; 7 bases match TRBD1. The germline V gene has CDR1 DFQATT and CDR2 SNEGSKA (reference sequence). The V gene end was trimmed by 6 bases and the J gene end by 3 bases; junction bases not matched to a gene: 5. The CDR3 has 12 residues. The CDR3 loop reads CSAGTALYEQYF. The CDR3 DNA is TGCAGTGCCGGGACAGCACTCTACGAGCAGTACTTC.

This clonotype was observed many times. The genes are TRBV7-3 and TRBJ2-7, with 8 bases identical to TRBD1. Per the germline V gene, CDR1 is SGHTA and CDR2 is FQGTGA. The CDR3 loop spans 15 amino acids. V shed 1 base and J 2 bases; nucleotides not matched to a gene: 4. CDR3 coding DNA: TGTGCCAGCAGCTTAATGGGGACAGGAGCCTACGAGCAGTACTTC. Protein: CASSLMGTGAYEQYF.

This clonotype was counted at least ten times. The V and J genes are TRBV28 and TRBJ2-7; tentative D call: TRBD1 (5 bases). Germline V lookup: CDR1 MDHEN, CDR2 SYDVKM. There are 15 residues in the CDR3. The V and J ends lost 3 bases and 5 bases respectively, with 17 bases between them. The CDR3 is CASSLGKTALDEQYF. The CDR3 coding sequence is TGTGCCAGCAGTTTGGGGAAGACAGCCCTAGACGAGCAGTACTTC.

On this clonotype: One end of the junction is discordant with germline, which a read error may explain. The chain joins TRBV6-1 to TRBJ1-6, with no clear D. There are 14 residues in the CDR3. The germline V gene encodes CDR1 MNHNS and CDR2 SASEGT. Here the CDR3 reads CASSEGQRNSPLNF. CDR3 DNA sequence: TGTGCCAGCAGTGAAGGCCAGAGAAATTCACCCCTCAACTTT.

There are many counts of this clonotype. One base away lies a much larger clone, so this may be a sequencing read error. The chain combines TRBV5-5 with TRBJ2-6, with D possibly TRBD1 on 5 matching bases. The germline V gene has CDR1 SGHKS and CDR2 YYEKEE (reference sequence). CDR3 size: 18 residues. CDR3 nucleotide sequence: TGTGCCAGCATCCTAAGGTACCCCTACAGCTCTGGGGCCAAAGTCCTGACTTTC. Protein product: CASILRYPYSSGAKVLTF.

This clonotype has only a few counts. This may arise from a read error, as a much more abundant clone is one base away. The chain couples TRBV3-1 to TRBJ2-7; D unresolved. Germline V CDR1 and CDR2: LGHDT, YNNKEL (reference sequence). The ends were cut back, 6 bases at V and 2 bases at J, with 5 bases in the middle. The CDR3 is made up of 11 amino acids. As DNA, the CDR3 is TGTGCCAGCAGATCCCCCTACGAGCAGTACTTC. This gives the protein CASRSPYEQYF.

This clonotype was observed many times. This chain joins TRBV15 and TRBJ2-7, with D unresolved. The CDR3 sequence is 15 residues long. V was cut by 0 bases and J by 3 bases, with 12 bases left in between. Germline CDR1 and CDR2: LNHNV and YYDKDF (reference sequence). Here the CDR3 reads CATSRERDPYYEQYF. The CDR3, as DNA: TGTGCCACCAGCAGAGAAAGGGATCCCTACTACGAGCAGTACTTC.